This TCR beta chain emerged from a study of identifying expanded T cells in peripheral blood. Findings and limits, study-wide: Approximately two-week clone count variance significantly increased as total template count grew.

The table came from immunoSEQ multiplex PCR; TCRdb's copy has only in-frame clones and leaves some out. The sample consists of approximately 94,000 clones, about 87% of them appearing once. Details on this clone: Antigen: not known.

Germline CDR1 is LNHDA and CDR2 is SQIVND (reference sequence). The length of the CDR3 is 14 residues. V lost 4 bases, J lost 7 bases, and 2 bases stayed unmatched. The sequence derives from a person aged 18 to 70 in good health. The chain is built from TRBV19 and TRBJ1-6; 9 nucleotides line up with TRBD1. The material sequenced was blood. CDR3 sequence: CASSTGTGNSPLHF. DNA for the CDR3: TGTGCCAGTAGTACCGGGACAGGGAATTCACCCCTCCACTTT.